The 23 T cell receptor beta chains in this list originate from one sample, sequenced in a study of T cell responses to AZD1222 COVID-19 vaccine. Sequenced by immunoSEQ multiplex PCR; TCRdb stores in-frame clones only, minus some. The data show over 85,000 clones, with around 89% seen just once and about 1.6% held by the top ten. The specimen comprised peripheral blood, sampled on day 0 of AZD1222 vaccination. These receptors were taken from an adult in good health.

The table lists this clone with a count of one. The chain recombines TRBV7-8 with TRBJ2-5; D is unclear. The CDR3 contains 15 residues. CDR1 SGHVS and CDR2 FQNEAQ come from the germline V gene. Trimming shortened V by 5 bases and J by 7 bases, and 20 bases separated the two germline ends. The DNA for the CDR3 is TGTGCCAGCAGCCCACCCACAACCGGTGGGGTGACCCAGTACTTC. Amino acids: CASSPPTTGGVTQYF.

This clone was seen only once. This chain connects TRBV11-2 to TRBJ1-1; TRBD1 matches 7 bases. This CDR3 contains 15 residues. Unmatched junction bases numbered 6, after V lost 4 bases and J lost 1 base. Germline V gene lookup returns CDR1 SGHAT and CDR2 FQNNGV. CDR3 in DNA: TGTGCCAGCAGCTCGGGACAGCGATCGAACACTGAAGCTTTCTTT. It translates to CASSSGQRSNTEAFF.

The rearrangement links TRBV6-4 to TRBJ2-3; D is uncertain. The CDR3 covers 16 residues. Germline V lookup: CDR1 MRHNA, CDR2 SNTAGT. The ends were cut back, 3 bases at V and 0 bases at J, with 13 bases in the middle. Written as DNA, the CDR3 is TGTGCCAGCAGTGAAAAGGAAGGAACTAGCACAGATACGCAGTATTTT. Encoded protein: CASSEKEGTSTDTQYF.

The chain uses TRBV4-1 and TRBJ2-7, with no clear D. Between the trimmed V and J ends, which lost 1 base and 0 bases, there was a span of 13 bases. CDR1 is MGHRA, CDR2 YSYEKL, per germline. The CDR3 is made up of 16 amino acids. The CDR3 coding sequence is TGCGCCAGCAGCCAAGTTGTAGTAGAGTTCTCCTACGAGCAGTACTTC. It codes for CASSQVVVEFSYEQYF.

The CDR3 reads CASSGGIEAFF. The CDR3 coding sequence is TGTGCCAGTTCAGGGGGGATTGAAGCTTTCTTT. The V gene is TRBV19, the J gene TRBJ1-1, with 7 bases that match TRBD1. This CDR3 contains 11 residues. V gave up 8 bases and J gave up 7 bases; unmatched junction bases: 4. The germline gives CDR1 LNHDA, CDR2 SQIVND (reference sequence).

This chain uses TRBV14 with TRBJ1-6; the D gene is possibly TRBD1 (5 bases). Germline V gene sequence: CDR1 SGHDN, CDR2 FVKESK. The CDR3 sequence is 13 residues long. The V and J ends lost 1 base and 12 bases respectively, with 10 bases between them. Here the CDR3 DNA reads TGTGCCAGCAGCCAAGGAAAAGGACAACCCCTCCACTTT. Translated, it gives CASSQGKGQPLHF. The entire variable domain, with the rest obtained from reference TRBV14 and TRBJ1-6, is as follows: EAGVTQFPSHSVIEKGQTVTLRCDPISGHDNLYWYRRVMGKEIKFLLHFVKESKQDESGMPNNRFLAERTGGTYSTLKVQPAELEDSGVYFCASSQGKGQPLHFGNGTRLTVT.

This clone appeared a few times. The chain recombines TRBV10-1 with TRBJ2-3; 12 nucleotides match TRBD2. The CDR3 sequence is 15 residues long. Germline CDR1 WNHNN, CDR2 SYGVQD (reference sequence). Trimming took 2 bases from V and 7 from J; bases not matched to a gene: 4. The CDR3 coding sequence is TGCGCCAGCAGTGAGCTAGCGGGGGGGCCGAATACGCAGTATTTT. Protein sequence: CASSELAGGPNTQYF.

The chain carries TRBV19 and TRBJ1-5; D unresolved. CDR3 length equals 13 residues. Trimming cost V 3 bases and J 4 bases, with 7 bases left between them. Germline CDR1 and CDR2: LNHDA and SQIVND (reference sequence). In DNA form, the CDR3 reads TGTGCCAGTAGTATGGAATTAAATCAGCCCCAGCATTTT. This gives the protein CASSMELNQPQHF.

V usage is TRBV9 and J usage is TRBJ1-1, with 9 bases fitting TRBD1. CDR1 and CDR2 (germline): SGDLS, YYNGEE. This CDR3 comprises 14 residues. Trimming removed 4 bases from V and 3 bases from J; junction bases left unmatched: 4. As DNA, the CDR3 is TGTGCCAGCAGCTTACAGGGGGCCGACACTGAAGCTTTCTTT. It translates to CASSLQGADTEAFF. Based on the CDR3 plus reference TRBV9 and TRBJ1-1, the full variable domain is DSGVTQTPKHLITATGQRVTLRCSPRSGDLSVYWYQQSLDQGLQFLIQYYNGEERAKGNILERFSAQQFPDLHSELNLSSLELGDSALYFCASSLQGADTEAFFGQGTRLTVV.

This clone was recorded once. The chain couples TRBV5-1 to TRBJ1-1; 7 positions match TRBD1. J gave up 4 bases and V 4 bases, and 10 bases lay outside the gene matches. This CDR3 region has 15 residues. Germline V lookup: CDR1 SGHRS, CDR2 YFSETQ. The CDR3 coding sequence is TGCGCCAGCAGCCCCACTGGGGGGACAGTCACTGAAGCTTTCTTT. Amino acid sequence: CASSPTGGTVTEAFF.

The rearrangement links TRBV10-1 to TRBJ1-3; D remains unclear. Germline V gene lookup returns CDR1 WNHNN and CDR2 SYGVQD (reference sequence). The CDR3 consists of 15 residues. V was cut by 2 bases and J by 0 bases, with 8 bases left in between. Written as DNA, the CDR3 is TGCGCCAGCAGTGAGGGCTCGAGCTCTGGAAACACCATATATTTT. Amino acids: CASSEGSSSGNTIYF.

This chain uses TRBV19 with TRBJ2-7; 7 bases match TRBD2. The germline gives CDR1 LNHDA, CDR2 SQIVND (reference sequence). With 4 bases clipped from V and 4 bases from J, the junction kept 7 bases outside the gene matches. This CDR3 spans 14 amino acids. The CDR3 here is CASSTGGSKYEQYF. CDR3 coding DNA: TGTGCCAGTAGTACAGGCGGGAGTAAGTACGAGCAGTACTTC.

The genes are TRBV25-1 and TRBJ1-2; weak D call: TRBD1 (5 bases). The CDR3 loop spans 14 amino acids. Germline lookup yields CDR1 MGHDK and CDR2 SYGVNS. V lost 6 bases and J 7 bases, leaving 18 bases between the germline ends. The CDR3 loop reads CASRGDEKLSGYTF. In DNA, the CDR3 is TGTGCCAGCAGGGGGGACGAAAAACTCTCTGGCTACACCTTC.

The J gene is TRBJ1-5, the V gene TRBV4-1, with D possibly matching TRBD1 (5 bases). V gave up 2 bases and J gave up 5 bases, with 10 bases separating them. The V gene's germline CDR1 is MGHRA and CDR2 YSYEKL. The CDR3 length is 14 residues. The CDR3 region is CASSQPGLDQPQHF. In DNA, the CDR3 is TGCGCCAGCAGCCAACCAGGGTTAGATCAGCCCCAGCATTTT.

The chain couples TRBV10-3 to TRBJ2-7; D not resolved. The germline V gene encodes CDR1 ENHRY and CDR2 SYGVKD. This CDR3 comprises 12 residues. Trimming shortened V by 6 bases and J by 3 bases, and 9 bases separated the two germline ends. The CDR3 loop reads CAISDTVYEQYF. The CDR3 DNA reads TGTGCCATCAGCGATACGGTCTACGAGCAGTACTTC.

The chain carries TRBV19 and TRBJ2-7; possible D gene TRBD2, 6 bases. CDR1 is LNHDA and CDR2 is SQIVND in the germline V gene (reference sequence). V was cut by 3 bases and J by 7 bases, with 16 bases left in between. The CDR3 sequence is 14 residues long. The CDR3 nucleotides read TGTGCCAGTAGTATCATTGGGGGGACGAGGGAGCAGTACTTC. Its translation: CASSIIGGTREQYF.

V usage is TRBV19 and J usage is TRBJ1-4; D possibly corresponds to TRBD1 (6 bases). Germline values: CDR1 LNHDA, CDR2 SQIVND (reference sequence). The V gene lost 3 bases and the J gene lost 0 bases, with 8 bases spanning the gap. The CDR3 runs to 15 residues. This chain's CDR3 is CASSMGQPTNEKLFF. DNA of the CDR3: TGTGCCAGTAGTATGGGACAACCAACTAATGAAAAACTGTTTTTT.

The CDR3 DNA reads as TGTGCCAGCAGCAAAGCCAGCAGGGGGCGCCCCAACTATGGCTACACCTTC. Protein: CASSKASRGRPNYGYTF. J is TRBJ1-2 and V is TRBV21-1; TRBD1 is taken as the D call from the table, unchecked against the DNA. TRBV21-1 is an annotated pseudogene. The CDR3 is 17 amino acids.

CDR3 bases: TGCGCCAGCAGCCAAGCCGGGGGAGAGCAGTACTTC. As protein: CASSQAGGEQYF. V is TRBV4-1 and J is TRBJ2-7; D might be TRBD2 (6 bases). The V end lost 1 base, the J end lost 7 bases, and 8 bases lay between the germline ends. CDR1 MGHRA and CDR2 YSYEKL come from the germline V gene. The CDR3 sequence is 12 residues long.

The chain is built from TRBV27 and TRBJ2-2; 10 nucleotides match TRBD1. J was trimmed by 7 bases and V by 3 bases; bases with no gene match: 8. CDR3 length equals 16 residues. The germline V gene encodes CDR1 MNHEY and CDR2 SMNVEV (reference sequence). Here the CDR3 DNA reads TGTGCCAGCAGTTTTTCCCGACAGGGGGCGGGCGGGGAGCTGTTTTTT. Its protein is CASSFSRQGAGGELFF.

This clone was counted between two and nine times. The chain joins TRBV30 to TRBJ2-7; D is possibly TRBD2 (6 bases). The germline V gene encodes CDR1 GTSNPN and CDR2 SVGIG (reference sequence). With 3 bases removed from V and 2 bases from J, the gap between germline ends came to 14 bases. The CDR3 length is 14 residues. The CDR3 nucleotides are TGTGCCTGGAGCCCCGGGACTGCAACCTACGAGCAGTACTTC. Amino acid sequence: CAWSPGTATYEQYF.

The chain employs TRBV5-1 and TRBJ2-2; TRBD2 is a possible D gene (5 bases). This CDR3 has 15 amino acids. Germline lookup yields CDR1 SGHRS and CDR2 YFSETQ. V dropped 0 bases and J dropped 2 bases, with 8 bases sitting between them. The CDR3 nucleotides are TGCGCCAGCAGCTTGGTGGAGGCTAACACCGGGGAGCTGTTTTTT. This gives the protein CASSLVEANTGELFF.

The V call is TRBV28, the J call TRBJ1-3; D is unclear. There are 13 residues in the CDR3. Germline CDR1 and CDR2: MDHEN and SYDVKM. V was pared by 6 bases and J by 1 base, with 7 bases between. The CDR3 sequence is CASSPWSGNTIYF. The CDR3 DNA reads TGTGCCAGCAGCCCCTGGTCTGGAAACACCATATATTTT.